A single sample is the source of the 32 T cell receptor beta chains below, sequenced in a study of blood T cell repertoires in COVID-19. Generated by immunoSEQ multiplex PCR, the TCRdb table keeps only in-frame clones and is missing some. Of 50,000 or so clones in the sample, about four fifths were seen once. The specimen sequenced was peripheral blood. The receptors originated from a man older than 75 with COVID-19, enrolled during active disease.

J is TRBJ1-1 and V is TRBV5-4; tentatively, D is TRBD1 (5 bases). With 3 bases removed from V and 4 bases from J, the gap between germline ends came to 10 bases. This CDR3 region has 13 residues. Germline V gene sequence: CDR1 SGHNT, CDR2 YYREEE (reference sequence). CDR3 bases: TGTGCCAGCAGCTCAGCAGGGTCCACTGAAGCTTTCTTT. It codes for CASSSAGSTEAFF.

The chain carries TRBV27 and TRBJ2-7; maybe TRBD1 (6 bases). V dropped 3 bases and J dropped 2 bases, with 14 bases sitting between them. The CDR3 loop spans 15 amino acids. Germline CDR1 MNHEY, CDR2 SMNVEV (reference sequence). The CDR3 DNA reads as TGTGCCAGCAGTTTCCGGGACATCAACCCCTACGAGCAGTACTTC. The encoded protein is CASSFRDINPYEQYF.

V and J are TRBV6-4 and TRBJ1-1; maybe TRBD1 (5 bases). This CDR3 has 14 amino acids. V dropped 0 bases and J dropped 4 bases, with 9 bases sitting between them. CDR1 MRHNA and CDR2 SNTAGT come from the germline V gene. CDR3 DNA: TGTGCCAGCAGTGACTCCGGGGGGAGCACTGAAGCTTTCTTT. Protein sequence: CASSDSGGSTEAFF.

The CDR3 protein is CASSPTLGQGNEQYF. DNA of the CDR3: TGTGCCAGCTCACCCACTCTGGGCCAGGGGAACGAGCAGTACTTC. The chain combines TRBV18 with TRBJ2-7; tentative D call: TRBD1 (6 bases). The CDR3 is 15 amino acids. Trimming left V 3 bases short and J 5 bases short, with 17 bases between. From germline, CDR1 is KGHSH and CDR2 LQKENI. The full variable domain, its missing parts supplied by reference TRBV18 and TRBJ2-7, is NAGVMQNPRHLVRRRGQEARLRCSPMKGHSHVYWYRQLPEEGLKFMVYLQKENIIDESGMPKERFSAEFPKEGPSILRIQQVVRGDSAAYFCASSPTLGQGNEQYFGPGTRLTVT.

The chain combines TRBV2 with TRBJ1-3; 9 bases fit TRBD1. CDR3 length: 14 amino acids. Germline CDR1 is SNHLY and CDR2 is FYNNEI. Losses at the gene ends were 7 bases for V and 3 bases for J; bases not matched to a gene: 4. Here the CDR3 reads CASKGQGGGNTIYF. CDR3 nucleotide sequence: TGTGCCAGCAAGGGACAGGGCGGTGGAAACACCATATATTTT.

This clone came up once. The chain carries TRBV7-2 and TRBJ2-7; D is undetermined. The CDR3 sequence is 13 residues long. Germline-derived CDR1 and CDR2 are SGHTA and FQGNSA. Deletions cut 1 base from V and 7 bases from J, with 11 bases between. CDR3 sequence reads: CASSLGYLREQYF. The CDR3 coding sequence is TGTGCCAGCAGCTTAGGCTACCTGAGGGAGCAGTACTTC.

CDR3 in amino acids: CASQAGSTYGYTF. DNA for the CDR3: TGTGCCAGCCAGGCAGGTTCGACCTATGGCTACACCTTC. The rearrangement links TRBV7-8 to TRBJ1-2, with D unresolved. V lost 8 bases and J lost 4, with 14 bases in between. The germline gives CDR1 SGHVS, CDR2 FQNEAQ. The CDR3 extends over 13 amino acids.

CDR3 bases: TGTGCCTGGGCGAGTTCAACCGGGGAGCTGTTTTTT. Translation: CAWASSTGELFF. The chain is built from TRBV30 and TRBJ2-2; D is unclear. Germline-derived CDR1 and CDR2 are GTSNPN and SVGIG (reference sequence). V was cut by 5 bases and J by 5 bases, with 9 bases left in between. The CDR3 has 12 residues.

This clone was seen more than once but under ten times. The chain combines TRBV29-1 with TRBJ1-1; 8 nucleotides line up with TRBD1. The germline V gene has CDR1 SQVTM and CDR2 ANQGSEA. V gave up 4 bases and J gave up 4 bases; unmatched junction bases: 5. The CDR3 is made up of 13 amino acids. CDR3 sequence: CSVAGTGGTEAFF. The CDR3 DNA follows: TGCAGCGTTGCTGGGACAGGCGGCACTGAAGCTTTCTTT.

The chain carries TRBV6-5 and TRBJ2-3; a weak D match, TRBD2 (6 bases). The CDR3 contains 15 residues. Between the trimmed V and J ends, which lost 2 bases and 0 bases, there was a span of 9 bases. Germline loops: CDR1 MNHEY, CDR2 SVGAGI. CDR3 nucleotides: TGTGCCAGCAGTTACGGGGGGTCTAGCACAGATACGCAGTATTTT. It translates to CASSYGGSSTDTQYF.

The chain uses TRBV24-1 and TRBJ2-7, with TRBD1 matching 9 bases. The germline CDR1 and CDR2 sequences are KGHDR and SFDVKD. Unmatched junction bases numbered 11, after V lost 3 bases and J lost 9 bases. The CDR3 spans 15 residues. The CDR3 DNA reads TGTGCCACCAGTGATAGTACCTACAGGGGGCTGGGGCAGTACTTC. It is translated as CATSDSTYRGLGQYF.

The chain links TRBV6-6 to TRBJ1-1; D uncertain. CDR1 and CDR2 (germline): MNHNY, SVGAGI (reference sequence). V lost 8 bases and J 4 bases, leaving 14 bases between the germline ends. CDR3 length: 13 amino acids. DNA for the CDR3: TGTGCCAGCGCCCGGGAGAGGAGCACTGAAGCTTTCTTT. Encoded protein: CASARERSTEAFF.

The chain carries TRBV18 and TRBJ2-2; no definite D call. Between the trimmed V and J ends, which lost 3 bases and 7 bases, there was a span of 9 bases. Germline V CDR1 and CDR2: KGHSH, LQKENI. The CDR3 loop spans 13 amino acids. CDR3 nucleotides: TGTGCCAGCTCACCGACACTCGTCGGGGAGCTGTTTTTT. Its protein product is CASSPTLVGELFF.

This clone came up a few times. The chain carries TRBV7-9 and TRBJ2-3; the D is unclear. Trimming pared 0 bases from V and 0 bases from J, leaving 10 bases between. Germline values: CDR1 SEHNR, CDR2 FQNEAQ (reference sequence). The CDR3 totals 16 residues. CDR3 DNA: TGTGCCAGCAGCTTAGCGGGCAGCACTAGCACAGATACGCAGTATTTT. Its translation: CASSLAGSTSTDTQYF.

V gene TRBV27 combines with J gene TRBJ1-2, with TRBD1 identical over 7 bases. V was clipped by 4 bases and J by 0 bases; unmatched bases: 14. The CDR3 extends over 18 amino acids. Per germline, CDR1 MNHEY and CDR2 SMNVEV (reference sequence). CDR3 protein: CASSSDRQGKKSNYGYTF. For the CDR3, the DNA is TGTGCCAGCAGTTCGGATAGACAGGGAAAGAAGTCTAACTATGGCTACACCTTC.

This clone was seen once. The CDR3 loop reads CASSLVGQPQHF. In DNA form, the CDR3 reads TGTGCCAGCAGCTTAGTCGGTCAGCCCCAGCATTTT. The chain couples TRBV7-2 to TRBJ1-5; the D is unclear. Germline CDR1 reads SGHTA; CDR2 reads FQGNSA. The CDR3 loop spans 12 amino acids. V dropped 1 base and J dropped 6 bases, with 4 bases sitting between them.

The genes are TRBV7-8 and TRBJ1-1, with 9 bases fitting TRBD1. J lost 7 bases, V lost 4 bases, and 4 bases had no gene match. Germline CDR1 is SGHVS and CDR2 is FQNEAQ. This CDR3 has 13 amino acids. The CDR3 DNA follows: TGTGCCAGCAGCTCGGGACAGGGAGATGAAGCTTTCTTT. Translating it yields CASSSGQGDEAFF. The entire variable domain, with the rest obtained from reference TRBV7-8 and TRBJ1-1, is as follows: GAGVSQSPRYKVAKRGQDVALRCDPISGHVSLFWYQQALGQGPEFLTYFQNEAQLDKSGLPSDRFFAERPEGSVSTLKIQRTQQEDSAVYLCASSSGQGDEAFFGQGTRLTVV.

The V call is TRBV9, the J call TRBJ1-2; tentative D call: TRBD1 (6 bases). CDR1 is SGDLS and CDR2 is YYNGEE in the germline V gene. Trimming shortened V by 3 bases and J by 3 bases, and 15 bases separated the two germline ends. The CDR3 length is 15 residues. This CDR3 is CASSGWGGRDYGYTF. The CDR3 DNA reads TGTGCCAGCAGCGGCTGGGGGGGGCGAGACTATGGCTACACCTTC.

V usage is TRBV12-3 or TRBV12-4 and J usage is TRBJ1-1, with D possibly being TRBD1 (5 bases). Trimming stripped 5 bases from V and 2 bases from J, with 9 bases between. The CDR3 spans 13 residues. CDR3 in DNA: TGTGCCAGCAGTCTTCAGGGTAACACTGAAGCTTTCTTT. Its translation: CASSLQGNTEAFF.

The chain uses TRBV6-5 and TRBJ1-4, with 8 bases aligning to TRBD1. Germline V gives CDR1 MNHEY, CDR2 SVGAGI. V lost 2 bases and J lost 4; bases outside the gene matches: 3. CDR3 size: 15 residues. CDR3 residues: CASSYGTGFNEKLFF. As DNA, the CDR3 is TGTGCCAGCAGTTACGGGACAGGTTTTAATGAAAAACTGTTTTTT.

This chain links TRBV7-2 with TRBJ2-7, with a tentative D call TRBD2 (6 bases). The CDR3 extends over 13 amino acids. Germline V gives CDR1 SGHTA, CDR2 FQGNSA. With 5 bases removed from V and 7 bases from J, the gap between germline ends came to 15 bases. In nucleotides, the CDR3 is TGTGCCAGCAGCCCCCAACGGGAGAGTGAGCAGTACGTC. It yields the protein CASSPQRESEQYV.

V is TRBV30 and J is TRBJ1-1; D not certain. The CDR3 spans 11 residues. V gave up 5 bases and J gave up 7 bases, with 11 bases separating them. CDR1 and CDR2 from the germline V gene are GTSNPN and SVGIG (reference sequence). The CDR3 protein is CAWSPRSEAFF. The CDR3 DNA reads as TGTGCCTGGTCCCCGAGGAGTGAAGCTTTCTTT.

The rearrangement links TRBV29-1 to TRBJ2-1, with D possibly matching TRBD1 (6 bases). Germline V gene sequence: CDR1 SQVTM, CDR2 ANQGSEA. V lost 1 base to trimming and J lost 6 bases, with 10 bases between them. The CDR3 runs 13 residues. The CDR3 DNA reads as TGCAGCGTTGAAGTCAGGGGAAGCAATGAGCAGTTCTTC. Its protein is CSVEVRGSNEQFF.

The rearrangement links TRBV27 to TRBJ2-1, with 13 bases lining up with TRBD2. Germline V lookup: CDR1 MNHEY, CDR2 SMNVEV (reference sequence). This CDR3 is built from 15 residues. V lost 3 bases to trimming and J lost 12 bases; unmatched junction nucleotides: 8. The CDR3 loop is CASSLRLAGGGRQFF. The DNA for the CDR3 is TGTGCCAGCAGTTTGCGACTAGCGGGGGGCGGCAGGCAGTTCTTC.

This clone was seen only once. The genes are TRBV19 and TRBJ2-1; unclear D gene. Per germline, CDR1 LNHDA and CDR2 SQIVND (reference sequence). This CDR3 is 14 amino acids long. The V end was cut by 7 bases, the J end by 2 bases, with 12 bases between. CDR3 coding DNA: TGTGCCAGTACCCGCGGCGCTACCTACAATGAGCAGTTCTTC. Translating it yields CASTRGATYNEQFF.

The rearrangement links TRBV6-5 to TRBJ2-7, with D possibly TRBD1 on 6 matching bases. Germline CDR1 and CDR2: MNHEY and SVGAGI. The CDR3 is made up of 12 amino acids. As DNA, the CDR3 is TGTGCTTACACAGGGAGCTCCTACGAGCAGTACTTC. It codes for CAYTGSSYEQYF.

The table lists this clone with a count of one. This chain joins TRBV6-2 or TRBV6-3 and TRBJ2-7, with 7 bases matching TRBD2. The CDR3 spans 12 residues. V dropped 1 base and J dropped 6; count of bases not matched to a gene: 0. The V gene's germline CDR1 is MNHEY and CDR2 SVGEGT. The DNA for the CDR3 is TGTGCCAGCAGTTACTTAGCGGGCGAGCAGTACGTC. This translates into CASSYLAGEQYV.

The chain employs TRBV5-5 and TRBJ1-5; 8 nucleotides match TRBD1. This CDR3 region has 14 residues. V lost 0 bases to trimming and J lost 7 bases; unmatched junction nucleotides: 3. CDR1 is SGHKS, CDR2 YYEKEE, per germline (reference sequence). CDR3 sequence reads: CASSLATGEQPQHF. The CDR3 DNA reads TGTGCCAGCAGCTTGGCGACAGGGGAACAGCCCCAGCATTTT.

This clone was found once. The CDR3 region is CAWVRTGTGANVLTF. The CDR3 coding sequence is TGTGCCTGGGTACGGACAGGGACCGGGGCCAACGTCCTGACTTTC. The genes are TRBV30 and TRBJ2-6, with TRBD1 identical over 8 bases. The CDR3 extends over 15 amino acids. V was clipped by 5 bases and J by 4 bases; unmatched bases: 7. Germline values: CDR1 GTSNPN, CDR2 SVGIG (reference sequence).

To note about this clone: One junction end does not reproduce the germline sequence, and a read error may be involved. The chain uses TRBV7-9 and TRBJ1-5; 8 positions match TRBD1. Germline-derived CDR1 and CDR2 are SEHNR and FQNEAQ (reference sequence). The CDR3 has 15 amino acids. CDR3 amino acids: CASSLGQGEGQPQHF. CDR3 bases: TGTGCCAGCAGTTTAGGACAGGGAGAAGGTCAGCCCCAGCATTTT.

V usage is TRBV5-1 and J usage is TRBJ1-4; the D is unclear. The CDR3 is 15 amino acids. The germline V gene has CDR1 SGHRS and CDR2 YFSETQ. Trimming pared 1 base from V and 4 bases from J, leaving 11 bases between. In DNA form, the CDR3 reads TGCGCCAGCAGCTTGCGGGAGTCGATTAATGAAAAACTGTTTTTT. Amino acid sequence: CASSLRESINEKLFF.

The chain carries TRBV19 and TRBJ2-2; the match to TRBD2 covers 11 bases. With V trimmed by 5 bases and J by 7 bases, 15 bases remained unmatched. Per the germline V gene, CDR1 is LNHDA and CDR2 is SQIVND (reference sequence). This CDR3 comprises 18 residues. The CDR3 here is CASSSTLGLAERGGELFF. DNA of the CDR3: TGTGCCAGTAGTTCTACACTGGGACTAGCGGAGAGGGGCGGGGAGCTGTTTTTT. Using reference TRBV19 and TRBJ2-2 for the parts outside the CDR3, the full variable domain is DGGITQSPKYLFRKEGQNVTLSCEQNLNHDAMYWYRQDPGQGLRLIYYSQIVNDFQKGDIAEGYSVSREKKESFPLTVTSAQKNPTAFYLCASSSTLGLAERGGELFFGEGSRLTVL.